The clone carrying this TCR beta chain was recorded only once. This sample is drawn from a study of shared clonotypes between healthy human individuals. The repertoire was sequenced with immunoSEQ multiplex PCR; TCRdb's copy has only in-frame clones and lacks some. The table includes more than 2 million clones, 90% to 95% detected once. The CDR3 covers 12 residues. Germline V gene data show CDR1 as SNHLY and CDR2 as FYNNEI. V was cut by 5 bases and J by 7 bases, with 11 bases left in between. Input material: naive CD4+ T cells sorted from blood. Regarding subset: CD45RA+ positively selected. This chain uses TRBV2 with TRBJ1-1; the D is unclear. This sequence was found in a man younger than 35 in good health. The CDR3 is CASSRGESEAFF. The CDR3 DNA reads as TGTGCCAGCAGTCGGGGAGAAAGTGAAGCTTTCTTT. The entire variable domain, with the rest obtained from reference TRBV2 and TRBJ1-1, is as follows: EPEVTQTPSHQVTQMGQEVILRCVPISNHLYFYWYRQILGQKVEFLVSFYNNEISEKSEIFDDQFSVERPDGSNFTLKIRSTKLEDSAMYFCASSRGESEAFFGQGTRLTVV.